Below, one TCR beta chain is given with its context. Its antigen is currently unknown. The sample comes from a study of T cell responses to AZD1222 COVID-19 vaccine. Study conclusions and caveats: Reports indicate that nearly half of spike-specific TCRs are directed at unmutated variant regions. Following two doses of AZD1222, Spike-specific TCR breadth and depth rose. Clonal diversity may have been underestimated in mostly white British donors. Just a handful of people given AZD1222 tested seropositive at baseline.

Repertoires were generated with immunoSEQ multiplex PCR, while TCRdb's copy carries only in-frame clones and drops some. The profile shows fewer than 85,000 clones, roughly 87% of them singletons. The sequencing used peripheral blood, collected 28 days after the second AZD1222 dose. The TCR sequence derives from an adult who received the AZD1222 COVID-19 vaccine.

CDR3 sequence: CASSLTGTSGGTQYF. The CDR3 coding sequence is TGTGCCAGCAGCTTAACGGGGACTAGCGGGGGGACCCAGTACTTC. The J gene is TRBJ2-5, the V gene TRBV7-3; TRBD2 agrees at 14 bases. The CDR3 has 15 amino acids. Germline V gene data show CDR1 as SGHTA and CDR2 as FQGTGA. V lost 0 bases to trimming and J lost 7 bases; unmatched junction nucleotides: 1.